This T cell receptor beta chain was observed in a study of blood T cell repertoires in COVID-19 (dated by TCRdb to the early 2020s). Background on the whole study: Collaborator samples came from the United States, Italy and Spain and covered acute and convalescent phases of COVID-19. The material from the prospective study consisted of cDNA or gDNA derived from T cells, B-cell-depleted T cells, or PBMCs. Subjects who had been exposed to COVID-19, were actively infected with it, or had recovered from it provided the deeply sampled blood TCRbeta repertoires that made up the dataset. The repertoires were released in a freely available public database meant as a resource for research on the immune response to SARS-CoV-2. Samples were obtained from the ongoing ImmuneRACE study (first 160 participants) and from over a thousand subjects provided by 6 global collaborators. A de-identified subject ID, COVID-19 status, age in years and sex were almost always included in the sample metadata. Where available, HLA class I and class II types were obtained from metadata supplied by the sample provider rather than from assay-based typing. The research as a whole found: The quantity of clinical and demographic metadata differed by source and by participant and was supplied without curation.

About this clone: No antigen is known for it. No base quality information exists; no much larger clone differs at one position.

TCRbeta CDR3 regions were amplified from genomic DNA by means of the immunoSEQ Assay, a bias-controlled multiplex PCR. The authors processed their data as follows. Nucleated cell counts per sample were estimated from amplification of reference gene primers within the assay. To quantify the absolute abundance of each unique TCRbeta CDR3 rearrangement, sequence reads were collapsed and filtered. For each sample, productive Simpson clonality was calculated as the square root of Simpson's diversity index across productive rearrangements. TCRdb took over this immuneACCESS table, retaining in-frame rearrangements with V and J assigned. Such tables are incomplete; in checked studies, under half of the missing clones stem from an unresolved V gene, and the remainder is unexplained. V and J calls plus clone size are reproduced from that table; the DNA served to infer D and trimming. This sample holds about 150,000 clones; about 80% were observed only once. The ten largest clones capture 2.2% of the sample.

Each collaborating institution followed its own protocols to collect whole blood in K2EDTA tubes. For TCRbeta analysis, collaborators shipped samples in one of three forms: frozen whole blood, isolated PBMCs, or DNA extracted from either of those sample types. The origin of this receptor is a man in his sixties or seventies with acute or convalescent COVID-19. The sequencing sample was made of peripheral blood.

In nucleotide form, the sequence is TGTGCCAGCACCACGGGACAGGGTATCAACTATGGCTACACCTTC. It is translated as CASTTGQGINYGYTF. The chain employs TRBV5-4 and TRBJ1-2; the central 9 bases match TRBD1. The germline V gene (reference sequence) yields SGHNT for CDR1 and YYREEE for CDR2. The junction shows trimming of 6 bases on V and 2 bases on J, and the gene matches do not reach 8 bases of it. The CDR3 covers 15 residues, taking in both the cysteine and the phenylalanine. Of the read, only the CDR3 DNA is kept; its 45 bases are in frame from base 1. Supplemented by the reference TRBV5-4 and TRBJ1-2 proteins around the CDR3, the complete variable domain is ETGVTQSPTHLIKTRGQQVTLRCSSQSGHNTVSWYQQALGQGPQFIFQYYREEENGRGNFPPRFSGLQFPNYSSELNVNALELDDSALYLCASTTGQGINYGYTFGSGTRLTVV.